The 26 T cell receptor beta chains below all came from one sample that was sequenced in a study of T cells after posttransplantation cyclophosphamide. A marrow graft followed busulfan-fludarabine conditioning, with cyclophosphamide on days +3 and +4. The protocol was immunoSEQ multiplex PCR, while the TCRdb copy is restricted to in-frame clones and leaves out a portion. The sample has 2,300 or so clones, none seen only once; the top ten hold around a quarter. The source was PBMCs, collected after an allogeneic stem cell transplant with post-transplant cyclophosphamide. The receptors come from a female patient over 55 who received an allogeneic stem cell transplant from an unrelated donor, was CMV-positive, and had acute GVHD only. The T cells may come from the graft donor.

Ten or more counts support this clone. The CDR3 bases are TGTGCCAGCAGCCTTCAGACAGGGATGAGGGCGGGGTACACCTTC. Protein: CASSLQTGMRAGYTF. V and J are TRBV4-2 and TRBJ1-2, with 7 bases identical to TRBD1. This CDR3 is built from 15 residues. CDR1 is LGHNA, CDR2 YNFKEQ, per germline. The J segment lost 11 bases and the V segment lost 4 bases, leaving 16 bases of the junction unmatched.

This clone was picked up many times. The rearrangement joins TRBV5-1 to TRBJ2-7, with TRBD1 matching 7 bases. CDR1 and CDR2 (germline): SGHRS, YFSETQ. The CDR3 sequence is 15 residues long. After removal of 4 bases from V and 6 bases from J, the junction contained 13 bases not matched to a gene. The CDR3 protein is CASSPETGDVSEQYF. The CDR3 DNA is TGCGCCAGCAGCCCGGAAACAGGGGACGTAAGCGAGCAGTACTTC.

Ten or more counts support this clone. The chain joins TRBV4-2 to TRBJ1-5; weak D call: TRBD1 (5 bases). Trimming left V 0 bases short and J 2 bases short, with 11 bases between. The CDR3 covers 16 residues. Germline assignment: CDR1 LGHNA and CDR2 YNFKEQ. The CDR3 region has the DNA TGTGCCAGCAGCCAAGATACAGACAGTGGCAATCAGCCCCAGCATTTT. Protein sequence: CASSQDTDSGNQPQHF.

This clone was observed at least ten times. V is TRBV5-1 and J is TRBJ2-2, with unresolved D. CDR1 is SGHRS and CDR2 is YFSETQ in the germline V gene. V dropped 6 bases and J dropped 6 bases, with 9 bases sitting between them. The CDR3 spans 12 residues. The CDR3 DNA follows: TGCGCCAGCACCTCTACGGCCGGGGAGCTGTTTTTT. Protein sequence: CASTSTAGELFF.

This clone was recorded many times. V and J are TRBV10-1 and TRBJ1-2, with D maybe TRBD1 (6 bases). The CDR3 totals 13 residues. Between the trimmed V and J ends, which lost 5 bases and 4 bases, there was a span of 11 bases. CDR1 and CDR2 from the germline V gene are WNHNN and SYGVQD (reference sequence). In nucleotides, the CDR3 is TGCGCCAGCAGTACTCAGGGGCCCTATGGCTACACCTTC. Encoded protein: CASSTQGPYGYTF.

This clone was seen repeatedly, ten times or more. V usage is TRBV2 and J usage is TRBJ2-1, with TRBD1 as a possible D gene (5 bases). The V gene's germline CDR1 is SNHLY and CDR2 FYNNEI. The length of the CDR3 is 14 residues. The V end was cut by 5 bases, the J end by 2 bases, with 10 bases between. The CDR3 DNA sequence: TGTGCCAGCAGTTCCAGGGTACCCTACAATGAGCAGTTCTTC. Protein: CASSSRVPYNEQFF.

This clone was observed many times. The rearrangement joins TRBV19 to TRBJ1-4; D not certain. This CDR3 contains 16 residues. V lost 8 bases and J lost 3, with 19 bases in between. CDR1 LNHDA and CDR2 SQIVND come from the germline V gene (reference sequence). CDR3 DNA: TGTGCCAGTTCTCCCTTGGCTCCAGCGGCTAATGAAAAACTGTTTTTT. Its translation is CASSPLAPAANEKLFF.

The table lists this clone with many counts. The rearrangement joins TRBV7-9 to TRBJ1-1, with D maybe TRBD1 (6 bases). Germline loops: CDR1 SEHNR, CDR2 FQNEAQ (reference sequence). Trimming removed 4 bases at V and 1 base at J, with 10 bases between. The CDR3 loop spans 14 amino acids. The CDR3 DNA reads TGTGCCAGCAGCTGGGGGGGGCCGAACACTGAAGCTTTCTTT. It specifies CASSWGGPNTEAFF.

At least ten counts were recorded for this clone. CDR3 protein: CASSVSREFPDNSPLHF. In DNA form, the CDR3 reads TGTGCCAGCAGTGTCTCCAGGGAATTCCCCGATAATTCACCCCTCCACTTT. The chain joins TRBV6-1 to TRBJ1-6, with a tentative D call TRBD1 (5 bases). The V gene lost 4 bases and the J gene lost 5 bases, with 18 bases spanning the gap. This CDR3 comprises 17 residues. The germline CDR1 and CDR2 sequences are MNHNS and SASEGT.

The rearrangement links TRBV12-3 or TRBV12-4 to TRBJ1-2; a weak D match, TRBD1 (6 bases). This CDR3 is 13 amino acids long. V was clipped by 3 bases and J by 7 bases, with 12 bases between them. Written as DNA, the CDR3 is TGTGCCAGCAGTTTTAACGGACAGAGTGGCTACACCTTC. This translates into CASSFNGQSGYTF.

This clone was detected many times. The V and J genes are TRBV19 and TRBJ2-1; the match to TRBD1 covers 8 bases. Germline trimming cut 5 bases from V and 8 bases from J; bases unmatched to any gene: 17. Looked up from germline, CDR1 is LNHDA and CDR2 is SQIVND (reference sequence). The CDR3 is 17 residues long. The CDR3: CASSFPGQGTAVHEQFF. The CDR3 DNA reads TGTGCCAGTAGTTTCCCTGGACAGGGAACCGCAGTCCATGAGCAGTTCTTC. The full variable domain, rest sourced from reference TRBV19 and TRBJ2-1, is DGGITQSPKYLFRKEGQNVTLSCEQNLNHDAMYWYRQDPGQGLRLIYYSQIVNDFQKGDIAEGYSVSREKKESFPLTVTSAQKNPTAFYLCASSFPGQGTAVHEQFFGPGTRLTVL.

This clone was picked up many times. The chain carries TRBV27 and TRBJ1-1; D call uncertain. The germline V gene has CDR1 MNHEY and CDR2 SMNVEV (reference sequence). The ends were cut back, 10 bases at V and 5 bases at J, with 23 bases in the middle. The CDR3 is 15 residues long. The DNA for the CDR3 is TGTGCCACCACTGCCCTGGACGGAAGGACTACTGAAGCTTTCTTT. Encoded protein: CATTALDGRTTEAFF.

This clone rates as medium-sized. The V gene is TRBV19, the J gene TRBJ2-1; 7 nucleotides agree with TRBD2. V shed 3 bases and J 6 bases; nucleotides not matched to a gene: 2. The germline V gene encodes CDR1 LNHDA and CDR2 SQIVND (reference sequence). This CDR3 comprises 13 residues. CDR3 nucleotide sequence: TGTGCCAGTAGTATTAGCGGGTTCAATGAGCAGTTCTTC. This codes for CASSISGFNEQFF.

This clone was seen many times. The chain joins TRBV19 to TRBJ2-2, with TRBD1 as a possible D gene (5 bases). V was shortened by 8 bases and J by 0 bases, with 22 bases between the two germline ends. This CDR3 region has 18 residues. Germline assignment: CDR1 LNHDA and CDR2 SQIVND (reference sequence). CDR3 DNA sequence: TGTGCCAGTTGGGTGCCCTACATAGGGGCGCCGAACACCGGGGAGCTGTTTTTT. This sequence encodes CASWVPYIGAPNTGELFF.

This clone is categorized as medium-sized. The chain combines TRBV6-5 with TRBJ1-2, with 7 bases matching TRBD1. This CDR3 has 13 amino acids. Trimming cost V 4 bases and J 3 bases; bases outside gene matches: 2. Germline-derived CDR1 and CDR2 are MNHEY and SVGAGI. Written as DNA, the CDR3 is TGTGCCAGCAGTTTCACAGGGGACTATGGCTACACCTTC. Protein product: CASSFTGDYGYTF.

This clone was counted at least ten times. In DNA, the CDR3 is TGTGCCACCAGTGATCCGGGACTGAACACCGGGGAGCTGTTTTTT. Its translation is CATSDPGLNTGELFF. This sequence joins TRBV24-1 and TRBJ2-2, with a weak D call TRBD2 (6 bases). There are 15 residues in the CDR3. Germline loops: CDR1 KGHDR, CDR2 SFDVKD. V was shortened by 3 bases and J by 1 base, with 8 bases between the two germline ends.

Sample share makes this clone medium-sized. This rearrangement joins TRBV15 to TRBJ2-7; 7 nucleotides line up with TRBD1. V was pared by 9 bases and J by 0 bases, with 8 bases of the junction left unmatched. The CDR3 loop spans 14 amino acids. CDR1 is LNHNV, CDR2 YYDKDF, per germline (reference sequence). CDR3 loop: CATGSRDSSYEQYF. CDR3 nucleotides: TGTGCCACTGGATCTAGGGACAGCTCCTACGAGCAGTACTTC.

At least ten counts were recorded for this clone. The chain is built from TRBV7-2 and TRBJ2-1; tentatively, D is TRBD1 (5 bases). The CDR3 consists of 12 residues. The germline gives CDR1 SGHTA, CDR2 FQGNSA. The V end was cut by 5 bases, the J end by 13 bases, with 15 bases between. CDR3: CASSQGGLGQFF. The CDR3 DNA reads TGTGCCAGCAGCCAGGGTGGGCTAGGCCAGTTCTTC.

This clone was found many times. CDR3 protein: CASSLLGQGFNQPQHF. In DNA form, the CDR3 reads TGTGCCAGCAGTTTATTGGGACAGGGTTTTAATCAGCCCCAGCATTTT. The rearrangement joins TRBV27 to TRBJ1-5; the match to TRBD1 covers 9 bases. V shed 1 base and J 4 bases; nucleotides not matched to a gene: 5. Germline loops: CDR1 MNHEY, CDR2 SMNVEV (reference sequence). There are 16 residues in the CDR3.

The table lists this clone with many counts. The CDR3 DNA is TGCGCCAGCAGCCTCGGACTAGCGGGAGTGAGCACCGGGGAGCTGTTTTTT. As protein: CASSLGLAGVSTGELFF. The chain is built from TRBV5-1 and TRBJ2-2; 13 bases line up with TRBD2. The ends lost 4 bases at V and 4 bases at J; junction bases unmatched: 7. CDR1 and CDR2 (germline): SGHRS, YFSETQ. CDR3 length equals 17 residues.

This clone has at least ten counts. The rearrangement uses TRBV7-9 and TRBJ2-7; D possibly corresponds to TRBD1 (7 bases). CDR1 SEHNR and CDR2 FQNEAQ come from the germline V gene (reference sequence). This CDR3 region has 14 residues. The V end lost 6 bases, the J end lost 3 bases, and 15 bases lay between the germline ends. The CDR3 loop is CASSSGGMHYEQYF. The CDR3 DNA reads as TGTGCCAGCAGTTCAGGGGGGATGCACTACGAGCAGTACTTC.

This clone was seen many times. The J gene is TRBJ2-7, the V gene TRBV6-6; D unclear. Per germline, CDR1 MNHNY and CDR2 SVGAGI (reference sequence). The CDR3 sequence is 16 residues long. Deletions cut 5 bases from V and 0 bases from J, with 17 bases between. The CDR3 here is CASSPKALSYSYEQYF. The CDR3 DNA reads as TGTGCCAGCAGTCCTAAAGCTTTATCATACTCCTACGAGCAGTACTTC.

This clone was observed at least ten times. The gene calls are TRBV5-4 and TRBJ1-1; possible D gene TRBD1, 6 bases. V gave up 5 bases and J gave up 0 bases, with 14 bases separating them. The germline gives CDR1 SGHNT, CDR2 YYREEE (reference sequence). The CDR3 has 15 amino acids. CDR3 nucleotide sequence: TGTGCCAGCAGATACCTACAGGGTGTGAACACTGAAGCTTTCTTT. Protein product: CASRYLQGVNTEAFF.

This clone turned up a few times. This rearrangement joins TRBV27 to TRBJ2-3; 10 bases map to TRBD2. The J segment lost 3 bases and the V segment lost 3 bases, leaving 6 bases of the junction unmatched. CDR3 length: 16 amino acids. CDR1 is MNHEY, CDR2 SMNVEV, per germline (reference sequence). The CDR3 loop is CASSFRAGGQTDTQYF. In nucleotides, the CDR3 is TGTGCCAGCAGTTTCCGAGCGGGGGGGCAGACAGATACGCAGTATTTT.

Ten or more counts support this clone. The rearrangement uses TRBV13 and TRBJ2-7, with a tentative D call TRBD1 (6 bases). The V end was cut by 3 bases, the J end by 2 bases, with 14 bases between. From germline, CDR1 is PRHDT and CDR2 FYEKMQ (reference sequence). There are 15 residues in the CDR3. CDR3 region: CASSFEPRGPYEQYF. The DNA of the CDR3 is TGTGCCAGCAGCTTTGAACCCAGGGGCCCCTACGAGCAGTACTTC.

The chain uses TRBV30 and TRBJ2-5; the D gene is possibly TRBD1 (6 bases). The DNA end is a closer match to TRBJ2-7, so the J assignment may be wrong. The CDR3 runs to 14 residues. From germline, CDR1 is GTSNPN and CDR2 SVGIG (reference sequence). The CDR3 nucleotides are TGTGCCTGGAGTTCATGGACAGTGTCCTACGAGCAGTACTTC. This gives the protein CAWSSWTVSYEQYF.